The 31 T cell receptor beta chains presented below share a single source sample, sequenced in a study of Graves' ophthalmopathy and Graves' hyperthyroidism. Amplification targeted the TCR beta CDR3 regions, with RNA transcripts as the source material. A first-round RT-PCR used HTBI primers, followed by a second-round multiplex PCR. TCRdb fed the multiplex PCR reads into MiXCR, producing one record per CDR3 protein. The sample has approximately 540,000 distinct CDR3 sequences, just under 40% seen once. The specimen sequenced was peripheral blood or thyroid tissue (not recorded which). All receptors derive from an adult man with Graves' hyperthyroidism.

This clonotype was counted at least ten times. This sequence joins TRBV12-3 or TRBV12-4 and TRBJ2-7, with TRBD1 matching 8 bases. The CDR3 has 16 residues. Germline trimming cut 5 bases from V and 2 bases from J; bases unmatched to any gene: 11. The CDR3 spells CASSPLPGQETYEQYF. The CDR3 DNA reads TGTGCCAGCAGTCCTCTTCCGGGACAGGAGACCTACGAGCAGTACTTC.

The sample holds many counts of this clonotype. The chain is built from TRBV4-1 and TRBJ1-4; D remains unclear. This CDR3 is built from 14 residues. Germline lookup yields CDR1 MGHRA and CDR2 YSYEKL. V was cut by 0 bases and J by 4 bases, with 6 bases left in between. CDR3 nucleotide sequence: TGCGCCAGCAGCCAAGATCACATTAATGAAAAACTGTTTTTT. Amino acids: CASSQDHINEKLFF.

In its sample, this clonotype was seen many times. The chain joins TRBV19 to TRBJ1-1; TRBD1 might be the D (5 bases). The V gene's germline CDR1 is LNHDA and CDR2 SQIVND (reference sequence). V lost 5 bases, J lost 7 bases, and 23 bases lay in between. CDR3 size: 16 residues. The CDR3 region has the DNA TGTGCCAGTAGTTCCCGTCCGGGCGGCAGGGAAAGTGAAGCTTTCTTT. It yields the protein CASSSRPGGRESEAFF.

The chain combines TRBV7-8 with TRBJ2-5, with 9 bases lining up with TRBD2. Losses at the gene ends were 1 base for V and 4 bases for J; bases not matched to a gene: 7. The CDR3 is 16 amino acids. Germline CDR1 SGHVS, CDR2 FQNEAQ. The CDR3 here is CASSLGGSGSRETQYF. DNA of the CDR3: TGTGCCAGCAGCTTAGGGGGTAGCGGGAGTAGAGAGACCCAGTACTTC.

This rearrangement joins TRBV11-2 to TRBJ2-5; 7 bases align to TRBD1. The V gene end was trimmed by 6 bases and the J gene end by 0 bases; junction bases not matched to a gene: 4. Looked up from germline, CDR1 is SGHAT and CDR2 is FQNNGV. The CDR3 consists of 14 residues. The DNA of the CDR3 is TGTGCCAGCAGGGACAGGAGATACCAAGAGACCCAGTACTTC. Translation gives CASRDRRYQETQYF.

This clonotype showed up many times. This chain joins TRBV7-9 and TRBJ2-7; D not certain. The CDR3 covers 14 residues. Germline CDR1 is SEHNR and CDR2 is FQNEAQ (reference sequence). The ends were cut back, 0 bases at V and 0 bases at J, with 6 bases in the middle. The CDR3 DNA reads TGTGCCAGCAGCTTAGCGTCCCTCTCCTACGAGCAGTACTTC. It yields the protein CASSLASLSYEQYF.

V gene TRBV9 combines with J gene TRBJ1-6, with D perhaps TRBD1 (6 bases). Germline CDR1 reads SGDLS; CDR2 reads YYNGEE. The CDR3 length is 16 residues. Trimming cost V 2 bases and J 5 bases, with 14 bases left between them. DNA of the CDR3: TGTGCCAGCAGCGTCTACGATGGGGGCCATAATTCACCCCTCCACTTT. Protein product: CASSVYDGGHNSPLHF. Supplemented by reference TRBV9 and TRBJ1-6, the full variable domain reads DSGVTQTPKHLITATGQRVTLRCSPRSGDLSVYWYQQSLDQGLQFLIQYYNGEERAKGNILERFSAQQFPDLHSELNLSSLELGDSALYFCASSVYDGGHNSPLHFGNGTRLTVT.

This chain links TRBV24-1 with TRBJ2-7, with D perhaps given as TRBD1 or TRBD2 (5 bases each). Germline assignment: CDR1 KGHDR and CDR2 SFDVKD. V was pared by 3 bases and J by 7 bases, with 9 bases between. The length of the CDR3 is 12 residues. The CDR3 DNA is TGTGCCACCAGTGATATGGGGGATGAGCAGTACTTC. This codes for CATSDMGDEQYF.

There are many counts of this clonotype. The chain recombines TRBV15 with TRBJ2-2, with D possibly matching TRBD2 (5 bases). V lost 0 bases and J 6 bases, leaving 11 bases between the germline ends. Germline V gives CDR1 LNHNV, CDR2 YYDKDF (reference sequence). The CDR3 loop spans 15 amino acids. The CDR3 DNA sequence: TGTGCCACCAGCAGAGATCGAAGCGGAGCCGGGGAGCTGTTTTTT. This codes for CATSRDRSGAGELFF.

This clonotype was picked up many times. The chain combines TRBV29-1 with TRBJ1-2; 9 bases line up with TRBD1. V was pared by 5 bases and J by 7 bases, with 8 bases of the junction left unmatched. This CDR3 has 13 residues. From germline, CDR1 is SQVTM and CDR2 ANQGSEA. The CDR3 DNA sequence: TGCAGCGTTACATTCGGGACAGGGCTTGGCTACACCTTC. Protein: CSVTFGTGLGYTF.

As for this clonotype: A much larger clone is a single base away; this may be a read error. No conserved phenylalanine or tryptophan ends this CDR3, so it is likely a read error. The chain uses TRBV5-1 and TRBJ1-1, with TRBD1 matching over 9 bases. The CDR3 runs to 16 residues. V was clipped by 2 bases and J by 0 bases; unmatched bases: 5. CDR1 and CDR2 from the germline V gene are SGHRS and YFSETQ. The CDR3 DNA is TGCGCCAGCAGCTTCCACGGACAGGGGTTGAACACTGAAGCTTTCCTT. Encoded protein: CASSFHGQGLNTEAFL.

This clonotype was recorded many times. The V gene is TRBV3-1, the J gene TRBJ2-5; the D is unclear. Trimming took off 0 bases at V and 1 base at J, with 9 bases between the two ends. The CDR3 contains 15 residues. Germline V gives CDR1 LGHDT, CDR2 YNNKEL (reference sequence). CDR3 loop: CASSQDQDFQETQYF. Written as DNA, the CDR3 is TGTGCCAGCAGCCAAGATCAGGATTTCCAAGAGACCCAGTACTTC.

This clonotype was seen at least ten times. This rearrangement joins TRBV5-1 to TRBJ2-7; D remains unclear. Deletions cut 4 bases from V and 2 bases from J, with 10 bases between. The CDR3 is made up of 13 amino acids. From germline, CDR1 is SGHRS and CDR2 YFSETQ. CDR3 sequence reads: CASSRTEPYEQYF. CDR3 DNA sequence: TGCGCCAGCAGCCGGACGGAGCCCTACGAGCAGTACTTC.

This clonotype was recorded at least ten times. The rearrangement links TRBV6-5 to TRBJ1-3; TRBD1 might be the D (6 bases). V shed 2 bases and J shed 1 base, with 9 bases lying between them. Germline lookup yields CDR1 MNHEY and CDR2 SVGAGI. The length of the CDR3 is 15 residues. The DNA of the CDR3 is TGTGCCAGCAGTTACGGGACATCGTCTGGAAACACCATATATTTT. Its translation: CASSYGTSSGNTIYF.

This clonotype was observed a single time. J is TRBJ2-1 and V is TRBV11-2; D call uncertain. The CDR3 runs to 13 residues. V was cut by 0 bases and J by 9 bases, with 9 bases left in between. Germline V lookup: CDR1 SGHAT, CDR2 FQNNGV. The CDR3 sequence is CASSLDQGLEQFF. The CDR3 coding sequence is TGTGCCAGCAGCTTAGATCAAGGCCTTGAGCAGTTCTTC.

In this sample, this clonotype turned up a few times. The J gene is TRBJ2-2, the V gene TRBV5-8; D gene ambiguous. Germline V gene sequence: CDR1 SGHTS, CDR2 YDEGEE. V was shortened by 4 bases and J by 7 bases, with 14 bases between the two germline ends. The CDR3 is 14 residues long. The DNA of the CDR3 is TGTGCCAGCAGCGCACTGGGCACCCTCGGGGAGCTGTTTTTT. Its protein is CASSALGTLGELFF.

The rearrangement joins TRBV12-3 or TRBV12-4 to TRBJ2-6; possibly TRBD2 for D (6 bases). The CDR3 covers 16 residues. The ends were cut back, 7 bases at V and 0 bases at J, with 13 bases in the middle. The CDR3 sequence is CASTGSLISGANVLTF. CDR3 DNA sequence: TGTGCCAGCACCGGGAGTTTGATCTCTGGGGCCAACGTCCTGACTTTC.

The chain uses TRBV24-1 and TRBJ2-2; either TRBD1 or TRBD2 may supply D (7 bases each). The CDR3 is made up of 17 amino acids. V dropped 1 base and J dropped 0 bases, with 11 bases sitting between them. The germline V gene has CDR1 KGHDR and CDR2 SFDVKD. Written as DNA, the CDR3 is TGTGCCACCAGTGATTTCAGGGGGACTACGAACACCGGGGAGCTGTTTTTT. It encodes CATSDFRGTTNTGELFF.

This chain uses TRBV6-6 with TRBJ1-3, with 9 positions matching TRBD1. CDR1 is MNHNY, CDR2 SVGAGI, per germline (reference sequence). V gave up 2 bases and J gave up 4 bases; unmatched junction bases: 6. This CDR3 comprises 16 residues. CDR3 DNA sequence: TGTGCCAGCAGTTACGGGACAGGGTGGGCCGGAAACACCATATATTTT. Its translation is CASSYGTGWAGNTIYF.

This clonotype was recorded many times. This CDR3 reads CASSVDGGMGAEQYF. In nucleotides, the CDR3 is TGTGCCAGCAGCGTAGATGGTGGGATGGGGGCTGAGCAGTACTTC. J is TRBJ2-7 and V is TRBV9; perhaps TRBD1 as D (6 bases). This CDR3 has 15 amino acids. The V gene lost 0 bases and the J gene lost 7 bases, with 17 bases spanning the gap. The germline V gene has CDR1 SGDLS and CDR2 YYNGEE.

The CDR3 nucleotides read TGCAGCGTTAGACTAGCGGGGGATGGCTACACCTTC. Translation gives CSVRLAGDGYTF. The genes are TRBV29-1 and TRBJ1-2; possible D gene TRBD1, 5 bases. The CDR3 contains 12 residues. V was shortened by 5 bases and J by 6 bases, with 13 bases between the two germline ends. Looked up from germline, CDR1 is SQVTM and CDR2 is ANQGSEA.

CDR3 in DNA: TGTGCCAGCACCCCTTTTATGGGGAATCACGCTGAAGCTTTCTTT. It codes for CASTPFMGNHAEAFF. The chain carries TRBV6-5 and TRBJ1-1; D ambiguous. CDR1 MNHEY and CDR2 SVGAGI come from the germline V gene. The CDR3 covers 15 residues. Trimming stripped 7 bases from V and 6 bases from J, with 21 bases between.

Of note for this clonotype: A much larger clone lies one base from this, so it may be a read error. This chain links TRBV7-8 with TRBJ2-7; D unclear. V lost 6 bases, J lost 0 bases, and 18 bases lay in between. This CDR3 comprises 16 residues. In germline, CDR1 is SGHVS, CDR2 FQNEAQ. CDR3 coding DNA: TGTGCCAGCAGTGAAGGGCTCGCAGGCAGCTCCTACGAGCAGTACTTC. Residues: CASSEGLAGSSYEQYF.

This clonotype has at least ten counts. The CDR3 spells CSAHGLREPYEQYF. For the CDR3, the DNA is TGCAGTGCTCACGGGCTACGCGAGCCCTACGAGCAGTACTTC. J is TRBJ2-7 and V is TRBV20-1; D is unresolved. V was clipped by 5 bases and J by 2 bases, with 16 bases between them. Germline-derived CDR1 and CDR2 are DFQATT and SNEGSKA (reference sequence). CDR3 size: 14 residues.

This clonotype was observed a handful of times. The rearrangement links TRBV3-1 to TRBJ2-7, with D possibly being TRBD1 (6 bases). The CDR3 extends over 15 amino acids. V lost 1 base, J lost 2 bases, and 12 bases lay in between. The germline CDR1 and CDR2 sequences are LGHDT and YNNKEL (reference sequence). The CDR3 nucleotides read TGTGCCAGCAGCCAAGCAGGGGAAACACCCTACGAGCAGTACTTC. The encoded protein is CASSQAGETPYEQYF.

In this sample, this clonotype turned up many times. The gene calls are TRBV4-1 and TRBJ2-2; 10 positions agree with TRBD1. The length of the CDR3 is 17 residues. Trimming at V came to 0 bases and at J to 6 bases, leaving 7 bases not matched to a gene. Germline V CDR1 and CDR2: MGHRA, YSYEKL. The CDR3 is CASSQDRQGAQAGELFF. DNA of the CDR3: TGCGCCAGCAGCCAAGATCGACAGGGGGCGCAGGCCGGGGAGCTGTTTTTT.

The sample holds many counts of this clonotype. This rearrangement joins TRBV7-9 to TRBJ2-7; 7 bases fit TRBD1. The CDR3 contains 15 residues. CDR1 SEHNR and CDR2 FQNEAQ come from the germline V gene (reference sequence). After removal of 5 bases from V and 0 bases from J, the junction contained 7 bases not matched to a gene. In nucleotides, the CDR3 is TGTGCCAGCAGCCCCAGGACAGGTCCCTCCTACGAGCAGTACTTC. Translated: CASSPRTGPSYEQYF.

With regard to this clonotype: A read error may explain this, as a much larger clone is one base away. The rearrangement uses TRBV14 and TRBJ2-2; no definite D call. Germline CDR1 is SGHDN and CDR2 is FVKESK. The V and J ends lost 1 base and 4 bases respectively, with 7 bases between them. This CDR3 is 14 amino acids long. This CDR3 reads CASSQVQFTGELFF. CDR3 DNA: TGTGCCAGCAGCCAAGTACAGTTCACCGGGGAGCTGTTTTTT.

Remarks on this clonotype: One junction end disagrees with the germline gene, perhaps due to a read error. V and J are TRBV10-2 and TRBJ2-2, with 7 bases that match TRBD2. Germline CDR1 reads WSHSY; CDR2 reads SAAADI. The CDR3 contains 13 residues. CDR3 coding DNA: TGCGCCAGCAGGGGGGGGGTCGCCGGGGAGCCGTTTTTT. It translates to CASRGGVAGEPFF.

This clonotype turned up a few times. V gene TRBV28 combines with J gene TRBJ1-4; D is uncertain. The CDR3 length is 14 residues. The germline CDR1 and CDR2 sequences are MDHEN and SYDVKM. V lost 3 bases to trimming and J lost 5 bases, with 10 bases between them. DNA of the CDR3: TGTGCCAGCAGTTTGAGCGATCTGAATGAAAAACTGTTTTTT. This translates into CASSLSDLNEKLFF.

This clonotype was recorded at least ten times. This chain links TRBV14 with TRBJ1-1; a weak D match, TRBD1 (5 bases). CDR3 size: 14 residues. CDR1 is SGHDN and CDR2 is FVKESK in the germline V gene. The germline V and J ends were trimmed by 2 bases and 4 bases, with 11 bases remaining between them. CDR3 loop: CASSQWGGSTEAFF. The CDR3 DNA follows: TGTGCCAGCAGCCAATGGGGGGGGAGCACTGAAGCTTTCTTT.